This record covers a single TCR beta chain. This specimen belongs to a study of blood T cell repertoires in COVID-19. Study background: Material from acute and convalescent COVID-19 was sourced from the United States, Italy and Spain.

Profiled with immunoSEQ multiplex PCR; TCRdb holds only in-frame clones, not every one. This table holds more than 95,000 clones, roughly four fifths found once. Trimming took 6 bases from V and 4 from J; bases not matched to a gene: 14. The CDR3 runs to 16 residues. The germline gives CDR1 LNHDA, CDR2 SQIVND (reference sequence). This rearrangement joins TRBV19 to TRBJ2-5; 7 nucleotides agree with TRBD2. The source of this sequence is a woman aged 80 or over with acute or convalescent COVID-19. The sequenced sample consisted of peripheral blood. CDR3 in DNA: TGTGCCAGTAGCCTCGGGGGGAGGGGCGAGTTAGAGACCCAGTACTTC. Its translation: CASSLGGRGELETQYF.